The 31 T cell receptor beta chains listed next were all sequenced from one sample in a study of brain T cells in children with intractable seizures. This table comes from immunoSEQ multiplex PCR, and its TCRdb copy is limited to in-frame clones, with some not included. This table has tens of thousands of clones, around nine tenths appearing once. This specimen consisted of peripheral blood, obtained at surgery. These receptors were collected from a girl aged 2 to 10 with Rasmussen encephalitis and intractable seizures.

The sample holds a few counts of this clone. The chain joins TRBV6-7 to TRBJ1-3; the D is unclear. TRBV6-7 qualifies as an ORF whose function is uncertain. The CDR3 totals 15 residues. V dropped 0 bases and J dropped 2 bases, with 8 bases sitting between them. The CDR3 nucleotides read TGTGCCAGCAGTTACTCGAGTCTAACTGGAAACACCATATATTTT. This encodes CASSYSSLTGNTIYF.

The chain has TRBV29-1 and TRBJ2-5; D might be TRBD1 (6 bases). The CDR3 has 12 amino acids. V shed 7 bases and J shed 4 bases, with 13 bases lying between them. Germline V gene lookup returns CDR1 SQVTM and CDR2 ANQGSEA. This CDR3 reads CSAVLRGETQYF. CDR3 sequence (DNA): TGCAGCGCCGTGCTCAGGGGAGAGACCCAGTACTTC. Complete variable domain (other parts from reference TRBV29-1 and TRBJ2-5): SAVISQKPSRDICQRGTSLTIQCQVDSQVTMMFWYRQQPGQSLTLIATANQGSEATYESGFVIDKFPISRPNLTFSTLTVSNMSPEDSSIYLCSAVLRGETQYFGPGTRLLVL.

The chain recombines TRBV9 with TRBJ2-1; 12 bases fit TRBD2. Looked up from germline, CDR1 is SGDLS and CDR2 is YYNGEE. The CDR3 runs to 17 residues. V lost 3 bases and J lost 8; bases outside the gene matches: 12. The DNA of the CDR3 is TGTGCCAGCAGCGCACTAGCGGGGGGCCTTTCGAGCGATGAGCAGTTCTTC. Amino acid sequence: CASSALAGGLSSDEQFF.

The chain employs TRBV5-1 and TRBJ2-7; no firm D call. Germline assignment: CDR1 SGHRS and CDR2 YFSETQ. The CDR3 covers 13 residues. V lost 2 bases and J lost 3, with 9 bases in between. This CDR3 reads CASSLSPDYEQYF. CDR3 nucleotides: TGCGCCAGCAGCTTAAGTCCCGACTACGAGCAGTACTTC.

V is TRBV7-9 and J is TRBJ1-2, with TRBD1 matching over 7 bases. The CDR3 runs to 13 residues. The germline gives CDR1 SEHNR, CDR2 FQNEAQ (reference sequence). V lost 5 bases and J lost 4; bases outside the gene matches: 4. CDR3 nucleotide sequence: TGTGCCAGCAGCGTAGGGACAGCCTATGGCTACACCTTC. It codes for CASSVGTAYGYTF.

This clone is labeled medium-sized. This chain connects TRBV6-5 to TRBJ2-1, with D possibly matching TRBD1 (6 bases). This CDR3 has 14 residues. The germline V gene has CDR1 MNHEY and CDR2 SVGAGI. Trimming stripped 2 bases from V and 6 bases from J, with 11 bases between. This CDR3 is CASSYVRGGNEQFF. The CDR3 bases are TGTGCCAGCAGTTACGTCAGGGGTGGCAATGAGCAGTTCTTC.

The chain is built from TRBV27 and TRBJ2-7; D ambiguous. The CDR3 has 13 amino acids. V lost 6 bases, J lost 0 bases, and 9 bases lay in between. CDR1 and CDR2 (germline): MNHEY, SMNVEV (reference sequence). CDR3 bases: TGTGCCAGCAGCACCAGTAGCTCCTACGAGCAGTACTTC. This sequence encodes CASSTSSSYEQYF.

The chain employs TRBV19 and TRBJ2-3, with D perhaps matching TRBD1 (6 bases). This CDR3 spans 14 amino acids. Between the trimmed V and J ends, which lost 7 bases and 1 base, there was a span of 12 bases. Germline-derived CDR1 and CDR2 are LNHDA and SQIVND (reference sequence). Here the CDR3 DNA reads TGTGCCAGTACCCCCAGGGGAGGCACAGATACGCAGTATTTT. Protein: CASTPRGGTDTQYF.

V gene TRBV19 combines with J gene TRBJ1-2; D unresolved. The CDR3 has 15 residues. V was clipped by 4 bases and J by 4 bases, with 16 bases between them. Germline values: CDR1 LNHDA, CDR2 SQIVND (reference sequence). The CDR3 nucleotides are TGTGCCAGTAGTACCTGCCAGATTTGCGGCTATGGCTACACCTTC. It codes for CASSTCQICGYGYTF. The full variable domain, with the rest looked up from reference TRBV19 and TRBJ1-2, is DGGITQSPKYLFRKEGQNVTLSCEQNLNHDAMYWYRQDPGQGLRLIYYSQIVNDFQKGDIAEGYSVSREKKESFPLTVTSAQKNPTAFYLCASSTCQICGYGYTFGSGTRLTVV.

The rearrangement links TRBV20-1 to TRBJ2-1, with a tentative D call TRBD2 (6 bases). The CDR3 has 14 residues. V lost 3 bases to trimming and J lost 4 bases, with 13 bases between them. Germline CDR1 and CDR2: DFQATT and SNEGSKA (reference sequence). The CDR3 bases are TGCAGTGCTAGTGGGCGGGAAGTGTACAATGAGCAGTTCTTC. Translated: CSASGREVYNEQFF.

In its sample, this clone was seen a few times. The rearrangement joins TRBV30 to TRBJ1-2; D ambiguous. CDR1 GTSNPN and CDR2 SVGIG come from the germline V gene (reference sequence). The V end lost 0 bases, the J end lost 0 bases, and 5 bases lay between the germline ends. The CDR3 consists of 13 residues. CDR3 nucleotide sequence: TGTGCCTGGAGTGTACAAACTAACTATGGCTACACCTTC. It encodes CAWSVQTNYGYTF.

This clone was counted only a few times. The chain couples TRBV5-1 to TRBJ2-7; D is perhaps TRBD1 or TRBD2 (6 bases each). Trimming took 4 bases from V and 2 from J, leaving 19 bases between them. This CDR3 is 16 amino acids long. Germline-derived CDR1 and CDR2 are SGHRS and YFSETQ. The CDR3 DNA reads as TGCGCCAGCAGCGTCTTGGGGGGCGGGAAGGCCTACGAGCAGTACTTC. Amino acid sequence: CASSVLGGGKAYEQYF.

CDR3 nucleotides: TGTGCCAGCAGCGAACCTTACAGGGGCAATGAGCAGTTCTTC. Translated: CASSEPYRGNEQFF. V is TRBV5-4 and J is TRBJ2-1; TRBD1 agrees at 7 bases. Germline V gene sequence: CDR1 SGHNT, CDR2 YYREEE (reference sequence). The V segment lost 4 bases and the J segment 6 bases; nucleotides outside the gene matches: 7. This CDR3 contains 14 residues.

As DNA, the CDR3 is TGCAGCGTTGAGTTGAGCTCCTACGAGCAGTACTTC. Amino acids: CSVELSSYEQYF. V and J are TRBV29-1 and TRBJ2-7; D gene uncertain. Germline V CDR1 and CDR2: SQVTM, ANQGSEA. The CDR3 runs 12 residues. Trimming left V 3 bases short and J 0 bases short, with 6 bases between.

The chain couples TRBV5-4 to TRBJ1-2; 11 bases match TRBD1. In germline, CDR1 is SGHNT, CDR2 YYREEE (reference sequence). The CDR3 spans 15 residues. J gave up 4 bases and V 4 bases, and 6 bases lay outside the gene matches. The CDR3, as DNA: TGTGCCAGCAGCATCCCCGGGACAGGGGGCTATGGCTACACCTTC. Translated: CASSIPGTGGYGYTF.

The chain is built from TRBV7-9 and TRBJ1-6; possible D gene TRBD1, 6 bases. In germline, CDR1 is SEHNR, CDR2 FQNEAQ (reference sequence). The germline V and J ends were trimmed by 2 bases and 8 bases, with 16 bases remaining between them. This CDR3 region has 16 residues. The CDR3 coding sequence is TGTGCCAGCAGCTTATCCCAGCTGAGGGGGGATTCACCCCTCCACTTT. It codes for CASSLSQLRGDSPLHF.

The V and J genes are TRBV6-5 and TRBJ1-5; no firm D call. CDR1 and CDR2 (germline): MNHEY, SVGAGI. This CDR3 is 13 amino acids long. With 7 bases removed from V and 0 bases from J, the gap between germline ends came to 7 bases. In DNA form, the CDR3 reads TGTGCCAGCACTGTATATAGCAATCAGCCCCAGCATTTT. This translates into CASTVYSNQPQHF.

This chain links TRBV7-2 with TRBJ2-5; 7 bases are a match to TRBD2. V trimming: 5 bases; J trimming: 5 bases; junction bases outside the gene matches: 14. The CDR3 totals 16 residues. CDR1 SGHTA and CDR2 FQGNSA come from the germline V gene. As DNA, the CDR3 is TGTGCCAGCAGCGTAGACCGGACTAGGCTATGGGAGACCCAGTACTTC. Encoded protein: CASSVDRTRLWETQYF.

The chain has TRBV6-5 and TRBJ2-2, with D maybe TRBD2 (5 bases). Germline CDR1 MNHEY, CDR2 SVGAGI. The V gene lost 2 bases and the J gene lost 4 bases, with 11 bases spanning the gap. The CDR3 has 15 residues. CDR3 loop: CASSYTSLGTGELFF. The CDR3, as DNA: TGTGCCAGCAGTTACACTAGTTTGGGCACCGGGGAGCTGTTTTTT.

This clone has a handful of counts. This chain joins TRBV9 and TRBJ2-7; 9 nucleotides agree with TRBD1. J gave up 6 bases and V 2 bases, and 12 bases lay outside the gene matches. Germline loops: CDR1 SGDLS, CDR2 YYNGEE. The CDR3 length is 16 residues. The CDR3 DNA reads TGTGCCAGCAGCGTCAACGCCGGGACAGGGAGTGGCGAGCAGTACTTC. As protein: CASSVNAGTGSGEQYF.

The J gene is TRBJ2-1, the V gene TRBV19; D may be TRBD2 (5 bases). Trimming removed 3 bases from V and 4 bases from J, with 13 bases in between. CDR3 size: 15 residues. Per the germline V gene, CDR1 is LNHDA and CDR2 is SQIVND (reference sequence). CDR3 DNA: TGTGCCAGTAGTATTCTGGGAGACTGGTACAATGAGCAGTTCTTC. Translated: CASSILGDWYNEQFF.

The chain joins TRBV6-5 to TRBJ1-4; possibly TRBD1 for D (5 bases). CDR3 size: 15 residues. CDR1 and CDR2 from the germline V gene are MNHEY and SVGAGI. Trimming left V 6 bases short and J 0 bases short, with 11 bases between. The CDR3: CASRDTGATNEKLFF. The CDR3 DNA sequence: TGTGCCAGCAGGGACACAGGTGCAACTAATGAAAAACTGTTTTTT.

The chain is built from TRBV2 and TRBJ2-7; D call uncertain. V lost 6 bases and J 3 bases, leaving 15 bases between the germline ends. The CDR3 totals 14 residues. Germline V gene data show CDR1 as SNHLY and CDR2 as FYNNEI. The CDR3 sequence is CASSAARYGYEQYF. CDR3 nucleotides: TGTGCCAGCAGCGCAGCGCGATACGGCTACGAGCAGTACTTC.

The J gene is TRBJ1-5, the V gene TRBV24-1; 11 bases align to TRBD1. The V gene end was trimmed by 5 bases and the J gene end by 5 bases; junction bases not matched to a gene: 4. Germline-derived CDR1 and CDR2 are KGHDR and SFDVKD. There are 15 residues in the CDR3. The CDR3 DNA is TGTGCCACCAGTGTCCCGGGACAGGGGGATCAGCCCCAGCATTTT. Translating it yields CATSVPGQGDQPQHF.

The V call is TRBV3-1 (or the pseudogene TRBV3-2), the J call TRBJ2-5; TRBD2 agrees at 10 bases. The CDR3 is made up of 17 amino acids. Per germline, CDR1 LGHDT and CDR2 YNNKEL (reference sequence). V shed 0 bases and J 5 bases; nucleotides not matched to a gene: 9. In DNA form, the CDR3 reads TGTGCCAGCAGCCAAGAAGGGACTAGCGAACCCTCGGAGACCCAGTACTTC. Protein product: CASSQEGTSEPSETQYF.

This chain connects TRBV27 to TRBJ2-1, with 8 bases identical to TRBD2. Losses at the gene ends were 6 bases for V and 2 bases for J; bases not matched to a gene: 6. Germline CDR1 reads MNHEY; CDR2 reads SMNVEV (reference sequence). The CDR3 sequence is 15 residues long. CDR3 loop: CASRTGTRAYNEQFF. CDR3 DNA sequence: TGTGCCAGCAGGACCGGGACTAGGGCCTACAATGAGCAGTTCTTC.

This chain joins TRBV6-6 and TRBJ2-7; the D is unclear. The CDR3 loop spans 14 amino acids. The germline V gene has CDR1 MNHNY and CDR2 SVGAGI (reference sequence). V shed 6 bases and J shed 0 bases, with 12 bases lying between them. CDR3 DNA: TGTGCCAGCAGCGGACCTCCTAGCTCCTACGAGCAGTACTTC. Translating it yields CASSGPPSSYEQYF.

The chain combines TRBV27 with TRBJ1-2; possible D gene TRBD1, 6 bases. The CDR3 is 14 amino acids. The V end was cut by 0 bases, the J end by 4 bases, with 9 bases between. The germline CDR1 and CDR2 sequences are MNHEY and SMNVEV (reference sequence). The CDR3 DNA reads TGTGCCAGCAGTTTATCAGGGGGAGCCTATGGCTACACCTTC. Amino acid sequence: CASSLSGGAYGYTF.

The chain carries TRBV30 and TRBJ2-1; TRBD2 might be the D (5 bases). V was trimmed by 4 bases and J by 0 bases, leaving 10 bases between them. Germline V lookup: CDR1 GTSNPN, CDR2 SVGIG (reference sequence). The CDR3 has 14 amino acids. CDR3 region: CAWNPGSSYNEQFF. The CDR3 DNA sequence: TGTGCCTGGAATCCGGGGAGCTCCTACAATGAGCAGTTCTTC.

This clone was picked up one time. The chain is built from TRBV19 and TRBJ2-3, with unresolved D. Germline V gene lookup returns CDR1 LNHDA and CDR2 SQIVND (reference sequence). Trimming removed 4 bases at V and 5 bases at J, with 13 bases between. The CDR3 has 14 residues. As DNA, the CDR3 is TGTGCCAGTAGTACTTCCCGGGTCCTAGATACGCAGTATTTT. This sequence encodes CASSTSRVLDTQYF.

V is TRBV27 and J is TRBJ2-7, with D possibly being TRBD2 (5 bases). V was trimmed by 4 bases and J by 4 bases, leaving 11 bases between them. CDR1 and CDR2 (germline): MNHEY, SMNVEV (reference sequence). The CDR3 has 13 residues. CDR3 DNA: TGTGCCAGCAGTTCCTACCGGGGTTACGAGCAGTACTTC. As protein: CASSSYRGYEQYF.